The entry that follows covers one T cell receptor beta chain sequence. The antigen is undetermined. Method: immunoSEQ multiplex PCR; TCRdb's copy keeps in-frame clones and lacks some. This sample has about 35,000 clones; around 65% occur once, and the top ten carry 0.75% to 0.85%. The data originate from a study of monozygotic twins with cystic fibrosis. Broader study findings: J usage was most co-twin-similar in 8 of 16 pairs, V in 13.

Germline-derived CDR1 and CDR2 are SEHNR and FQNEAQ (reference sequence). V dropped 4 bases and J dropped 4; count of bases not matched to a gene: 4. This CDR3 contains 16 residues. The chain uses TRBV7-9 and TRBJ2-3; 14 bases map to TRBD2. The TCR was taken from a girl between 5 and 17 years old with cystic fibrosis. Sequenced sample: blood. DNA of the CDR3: TGTGCCAGCAGCTCCTCGGGACTAGCGGGAGCAGATACGCAGTATTTT. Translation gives CASSSSGLAGADTQYF. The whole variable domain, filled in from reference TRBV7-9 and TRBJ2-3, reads DTGVSQNPRHKITKRGQNVTFRCDPISEHNRLYWYRQTLGQGPEFLTYFQNEAQLEKSRLLSDRFSAERPKGSFSTLEIQRTEQGDSAMYLCASSSSGLAGADTQYFGPGTRLTVL.